This passage covers 32 T cell receptor beta chains from one sample sequenced in a study of T-cell reconstitution after alpha-beta-depleted transplantation in children. The TCRbeta library incorporated unique molecular identifiers. TCRdb re-called the PCR reads through MiXCR, storing one row per CDR3 protein. The data show approximately 190,000 distinct CDR3 sequences, 8.4% seen once. Material: PBMCs, mostly from graft donor cells, obtained 360 days after TCRalphabeta/CD19-depleted stem cell transplant. These receptors came from a male patient between 2 and 15 years old who had a stem cell transplant for acute myeloid leukemia, so the T cells may come from the graft donor.

There are a few counts of this clonotype. The rearrangement links TRBV18 to TRBJ2-5, with D possibly called TRBD1 or TRBD2 (5 bases each). The CDR3 covers 13 residues. From germline, CDR1 is KGHSH and CDR2 LQKENI. Deletions cut 4 bases from V and 5 bases from J, with 11 bases between. In DNA form, the CDR3 reads TGTGCCAGCTCACGCTCCAGGGAGGAGACCCAGTACTTC. Translation: CASSRSREETQYF. Full variable domain (rest looked up from reference TRBV18 and TRBJ2-5): NAGVMQNPRHLVRRRGQEARLRCSPMKGHSHVYWYRQLPEEGLKFMVYLQKENIIDESGMPKERFSAEFPKEGPSILRIQQVVRGDSAAYFCASSRSREETQYFGPGTRLLVL.

The V call is TRBV11-2, the J call TRBJ2-5, with unresolved D. The CDR3 runs 15 residues. Trimming left V 5 bases short and J 2 bases short, with 15 bases between. Germline V CDR1 and CDR2: SGHAT, FQNNGV. CDR3 coding DNA: TGTGCCAGCAGCCCTAAGGCCGGGTTTCAAGAGACCCAGTACTTC. This sequence encodes CASSPKAGFQETQYF.

This clonotype appeared a few times. J is TRBJ2-3 and V is TRBV28; possibly TRBD1 for D (6 bases). From germline, CDR1 is MDHEN and CDR2 SYDVKM. The CDR3 spans 17 residues. The germline V and J ends were trimmed by 6 bases and 2 bases, with 21 bases remaining between them. DNA for the CDR3: TGTGCCAGCAGCCAAAACCCGGGACACATTTCCACAGATACGCAGTATTTT. Its protein is CASSQNPGHISTDTQYF.

The gene calls are TRBV20-1 and TRBJ2-4; 7 nucleotides line up with TRBD2. CDR3 length: 14 amino acids. V was clipped by 5 bases and J by 8 bases; unmatched bases: 12. Germline V lookup: CDR1 DFQATT, CDR2 SNEGSKA (reference sequence). CDR3 sequence: CSAQWQIGGYIQYF. In DNA form, the CDR3 reads TGCAGTGCTCAATGGCAGATCGGGGGGTACATTCAGTACTTC.

The sample holds many counts of this clonotype. V is TRBV5-1 and J is TRBJ2-7, with D unclear. The V and J ends lost 4 bases and 3 bases respectively, with 8 bases between them. Germline V lookup: CDR1 SGHRS, CDR2 YFSETQ. The CDR3 contains 12 residues. DNA of the CDR3: TGCGCCAGCAGCGTTGACAACTACGAGCAGTACTTC. Translation gives CASSVDNYEQYF.

This clonotype has at least ten counts. The chain couples TRBV5-1 to TRBJ2-1; 7 bases match TRBD1. V was pared by 5 bases and J by 6 bases, with 8 bases of the junction left unmatched. CDR1 and CDR2 (germline): SGHRS, YFSETQ. The CDR3 spans 14 residues. The CDR3: CASRSLGTANEQFF. Here the CDR3 DNA reads TGCGCCAGCAGATCCTTGGGGACAGCCAATGAGCAGTTCTTC.

This clonotype was seen more than once but under ten times. The J gene is TRBJ2-7, the V gene TRBV19; TRBD2 is a possible D gene (5 bases). Per germline, CDR1 LNHDA and CDR2 SQIVND (reference sequence). This CDR3 is built from 12 residues. Trimming shortened V by 1 base and J by 5 bases, and 6 bases separated the two germline ends. The CDR3 spells CASSIAGDEQYF. In DNA, the CDR3 is TGTGCCAGTAGTATAGCCGGGGACGAGCAGTACTTC.

There are many counts of this clonotype. The chain uses TRBV3-1 and TRBJ2-5; D remains unclear. V lost 0 bases and J lost 5, with 10 bases in between. The CDR3 totals 14 residues. Germline CDR1 and CDR2: LGHDT and YNNKEL (reference sequence). DNA for the CDR3: TGTGCCAGCAGCCAAGATGGGCGGCGGGAGACCCAGTACTTC. It codes for CASSQDGRRETQYF.

On this clonotype itself: This likely comes from a read error, as the CDR3 has no conserved phenylalanine or tryptophan at its end. This chain connects TRBV20-1 to TRBJ1-5; D is perhaps TRBD1 (5 bases). This CDR3 comprises 15 residues. Trimming took 0 bases from V and 0 from J, leaving 9 bases between them. Germline V gives CDR1 DFQATT, CDR2 SNEGSKA (reference sequence). The CDR3 region is CSARDRGVSNQPQHC. In DNA form, the CDR3 reads TGCAGTGCTAGAGACCGGGGGGTTAGCAATCAGCCCCAGCATTGT.

The chain recombines TRBV7-9 with TRBJ1-5; 8 bases map to TRBD1. The trim removed 0 bases at V and 6 bases at J, leaving 1 base unmatched. The CDR3 runs 14 residues. CDR1 and CDR2 from the germline V gene are SEHNR and FQNEAQ (reference sequence). The DNA for the CDR3 is TGTGCCAGCAGCTTAGCACAGGGGGGTCAGCCCCAGCATTTT. Protein product: CASSLAQGGQPQHF.

V usage is TRBV6-5 and J usage is TRBJ1-2; D remains unclear. Germline V gene lookup returns CDR1 MNHEY and CDR2 SVGAGI. The CDR3 contains 13 residues. V dropped 6 bases and J dropped 0 bases, with 8 bases sitting between them. Here the CDR3 reads CASRVTTNYGYTF. Written as DNA, the CDR3 is TGTGCCAGCAGAGTCACAACTAACTATGGCTACACCTTC.

This clonotype appeared many times. This chain joins TRBV6-2 or TRBV6-3 and TRBJ2-5; the D is unclear. This CDR3 is 14 amino acids long. V was cut by 7 bases and J by 5 bases, with 17 bases left in between. Germline CDR1 MNHEY, CDR2 SVGEGT. In nucleotides, the CDR3 is TGTGCCAGCACCAACGGGCCAGATGGGGAGACCCAGTACTTC. Translating it yields CASTNGPDGETQYF.

This clonotype was detected many times. This chain connects TRBV9 to TRBJ2-2, with 11 bases matching TRBD2. This CDR3 has 18 residues. Per germline, CDR1 SGDLS and CDR2 YYNGEE. J lost 0 bases, V lost 4 bases, and 8 bases had no gene match. DNA of the CDR3: TGTGCCAGCAGCTCCCGACTAGCGGGGAGCTCGAACACCGGGGAGCTGTTTTTT. It translates to CASSSRLAGSSNTGELFF.

Many counts were recorded for this clonotype. The rearrangement links TRBV10-2 to TRBJ2-3, with 15 bases that match TRBD2. Germline CDR1 reads WSHSY; CDR2 reads SAAADI. The V and J ends lost 5 bases and 4 bases, in that order; junction bases with no gene match: 7. CDR3 length: 17 amino acids. This chain's CDR3 is CASSPGTSGGNPDTQYF. The CDR3 DNA reads TGCGCCAGCAGTCCCGGGACTAGCGGGGGGAATCCAGATACGCAGTATTTT.

This chain joins TRBV6-5 and TRBJ1-1; possibly TRBD1 for D (6 bases). From germline, CDR1 is MNHEY and CDR2 SVGAGI. Trimming took 2 bases from V and 4 from J, leaving 11 bases between them. The CDR3 has 14 residues. CDR3 in DNA: TGTGCCAGCAGTTACCATACAGGGAGCACTGAAGCTTTCTTT. It codes for CASSYHTGSTEAFF.

This clonotype was seen repeatedly, ten times or more. The chain employs TRBV6-2 or TRBV6-3 and TRBJ1-2; D is ambiguous. V lost 4 bases, J lost 6 bases, and 18 bases lay in between. CDR1 and CDR2 (germline): MNHEY, SVGEGT. This CDR3 is 15 amino acids long. In DNA, the CDR3 is TGTGCCAGCAGTTGGGCGGGTCATTCCAATAATGGCTACACCTTC. Encoded protein: CASSWAGHSNNGYTF.

This clonotype appeared many times. The DNA for the CDR3 is TGCAGTGCTAGGGGGGTAATCTTCACTGAAGCTTTCTTT. Its translation: CSARGVIFTEAFF. This chain links TRBV20-1 with TRBJ1-1; a possible D gene is TRBD1 (5 bases). Per germline, CDR1 DFQATT and CDR2 SNEGSKA (reference sequence). This CDR3 is built from 13 residues. V lost 3 bases and J lost 4, with 12 bases in between.

This clonotype showed up many times. This chain connects TRBV18 to TRBJ2-2; D gene uncertain. This CDR3 is 14 amino acids long. Trimming took off 3 bases at V and 1 base at J, with 6 bases between the two ends. Germline V gives CDR1 KGHSH, CDR2 LQKENI. CDR3: CASSPLLNTGELFF. The CDR3 DNA reads TGTGCCAGCTCACCCCTTTTGAACACCGGGGAGCTGTTTTTT.

This clonotype was counted ten times or more. The rearrangement links TRBV7-3 to TRBJ2-1, with TRBD2 matching over 11 bases. Trimming at V came to 2 bases and at J to 6 bases, leaving 3 bases not matched to a gene. Germline V gene data show CDR1 as SGHTA and CDR2 as FQGTGA. This CDR3 has 15 amino acids. In DNA form, the CDR3 reads TGTGCCAGCAGCTTACAACTAGCGGGAGCCAATGAGCAGTTCTTC. Its translation: CASSLQLAGANEQFF.

This clonotype occurred a few times. This chain uses TRBV15 with TRBJ2-5; D call uncertain. V lost 2 bases and J lost 2, with 9 bases in between. CDR3 length: 14 residues. Germline V gene data show CDR1 as LNHNV and CDR2 as YYDKDF (reference sequence). The CDR3 spells CATSRNIGQETQYF. CDR3 coding DNA: TGTGCCACCAGCAGAAATATCGGGCAAGAGACCCAGTACTTC.

The rearrangement joins TRBV12-3 or TRBV12-4 to TRBJ2-2; 9 nucleotides align to TRBD2. Trimming removed 3 bases from V and 4 bases from J; junction bases left unmatched: 6. The CDR3 is made up of 16 amino acids. CDR3 residues: CASSFTRGGRTGELFF. The CDR3 DNA is TGTGCCAGCAGTTTCACGCGGGGGGGCCGCACCGGGGAGCTGTTTTTT.

As concerns this clonotype: A much bigger clone sits one base away, suggesting this may be a read error. The chain's CDR3 is CAIRGGTGQNEQFF. The CDR3, as DNA: TGTGCCATCAGAGGAGGGACTGGCCAAAATGAGCAGTTCTTC. The gene calls are TRBV10-3 and TRBJ2-1; perhaps TRBD2 as D (6 bases). V was shortened by 6 bases and J by 7 bases, with 16 bases between the two germline ends. In germline, CDR1 is ENHRY, CDR2 SYGVKD. There are 14 residues in the CDR3.

The chain couples TRBV15 to TRBJ1-5; 7 bases agree with TRBD1. This CDR3 contains 19 residues. V trimming: 0 bases; J trimming: 1 base; junction bases outside the gene matches: 12. Germline V lookup: CDR1 LNHNV, CDR2 YYDKDF (reference sequence). CDR3 in DNA: TGTGCCACCAGCAGAGATTACCCCGACAGGGTGGCGAGCAATCAGCCCCAGCATTTT. Translating gives CATSRDYPDRVASNQPQHF.

The chain's CDR3 is CASTKSDTQYF. The CDR3 DNA is TGTGCCAGCACCAAATCAGATACGCAGTATTTT. The chain is built from TRBV12-3 or TRBV12-4 and TRBJ2-3; D is ambiguous. This CDR3 is 11 amino acids long. The V end lost 7 bases, the J end lost 4 bases, and 6 bases lay between the germline ends.

This clonotype was seen a few times. The chain has TRBV6-2 or TRBV6-3 and TRBJ2-7, with a tentative D call TRBD2 (5 bases). From germline, CDR1 is MNHEY and CDR2 SVGEGT. V was clipped by 5 bases and J by 6 bases, with 14 bases between them. This CDR3 contains 13 residues. CDR3 sequence (DNA): TGTGCCAGCAGTCCCGGACTCGTCTCCGAGCAGTACTTC. Protein: CASSPGLVSEQYF.

This clonotype was found many times. J is TRBJ2-2 and V is TRBV12-3 or TRBV12-4; 9 nucleotides match TRBD2. With V trimmed by 4 bases and J by 0 bases, 12 bases remained unmatched. The CDR3 runs 19 residues. The CDR3 reads CASSYWVAGDWANTGELFF. In DNA, the CDR3 is TGTGCCAGCAGTTATTGGGTAGCGGGAGATTGGGCGAACACCGGGGAGCTGTTTTTT.

This clonotype was detected a few times. V and J are TRBV4-1 and TRBJ2-7; a possible D gene is TRBD1 (7 bases). V lost 1 base and J lost 3, with 13 bases in between. The V gene's germline CDR1 is MGHRA and CDR2 YSYEKL. This CDR3 has 15 amino acids. In DNA, the CDR3 is TGCGCCAGCAGCCAAGTTAGCGGACAGGACTACGAGCAGTACTTC. This codes for CASSQVSGQDYEQYF.

This clonotype was observed at least ten times. The chain has TRBV27 and TRBJ1-4; perhaps TRBD1 as D (6 bases). Germline V CDR1 and CDR2: MNHEY, SMNVEV (reference sequence). V was pared by 5 bases and J by 7 bases, with 17 bases between. The CDR3 is 15 residues long. The CDR3 is CASSPKGGRSEKLFF. The CDR3, as DNA: TGTGCCAGCAGTCCCAAGGGGGGCCGGAGTGAAAAACTGTTTTTT. Variable domain in full (rest from reference TRBV27 and TRBJ1-4): EAQVTQNPRYLITVTGKKLTVTCSQNMNHEYMSWYRQDPGLGLRQIYYSMNVEVTDKGDVPEGYKVSRKEKRNFPLILESPSPNQTSLYFCASSPKGGRSEKLFFGSGTQLSVL.

This clonotype turned up a few times. The V call is TRBV18, the J call TRBJ1-1; 9 bases agree with TRBD1. Trimming took 1 base from V and 4 from J; bases not matched to a gene: 4. This CDR3 is 15 amino acids long. Germline values: CDR1 KGHSH, CDR2 LQKENI. CDR3 residues: CASSPRTGEITEAFF. The CDR3 nucleotides are TGTGCCAGCTCACCACGGACAGGGGAGATCACTGAAGCTTTCTTT.

The chain joins TRBV12-3 or TRBV12-4 to TRBJ2-1, with D unresolved. V was trimmed by 0 bases and J by 2 bases, leaving 11 bases between them. The CDR3 spans 16 residues. CDR3 DNA sequence: TGTGCCAGCAGTTTAGCTCCCCTAGGGACCTACAATGAGCAGTTCTTC. It specifies CASSLAPLGTYNEQFF.

In its sample, this clonotype was seen many times. The chain combines TRBV6-4 with TRBJ2-1; 12 nucleotides match TRBD2. Trimming removed 6 bases from V and 5 bases from J; junction bases left unmatched: 2. Germline CDR1 is MRHNA and CDR2 is SNTAGT. CDR3 size: 14 residues. The CDR3 spells CASSGLAGNNEQFF. CDR3 nucleotides: TGTGCCAGCAGCGGACTAGCGGGGAACAATGAGCAGTTCTTC.

This clonotype showed up just a few times. V usage is TRBV5-1 and J usage is TRBJ2-7, with unresolved D. With 1 base removed from V and 7 bases from J, the gap between germline ends came to 12 bases. CDR1 and CDR2 (germline): SGHRS, YFSETQ. CDR3 length: 13 amino acids. The CDR3 sequence is CASSLISSREQYV. The DNA for the CDR3 is TGCGCCAGCAGCTTGATCTCGTCAAGGGAGCAGTACGTC.